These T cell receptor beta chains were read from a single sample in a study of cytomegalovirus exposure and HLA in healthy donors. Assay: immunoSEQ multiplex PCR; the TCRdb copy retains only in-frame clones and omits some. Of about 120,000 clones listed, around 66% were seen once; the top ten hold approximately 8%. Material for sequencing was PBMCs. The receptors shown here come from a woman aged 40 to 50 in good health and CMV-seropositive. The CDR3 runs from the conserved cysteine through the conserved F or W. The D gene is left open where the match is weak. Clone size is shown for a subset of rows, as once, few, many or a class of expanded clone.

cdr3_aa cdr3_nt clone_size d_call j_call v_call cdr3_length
CASSLGIAGGNEQFF TGTGCCAGCAGCTTAGGAATAGCGGGGGGCAATGAGCAGTTCTTC . TRBD2 TRBJ2-1 TRBV11-2 15
CAWSVDAAGYTF TGTGCCTGGAGTGTAGACGCGGCCGGCTACACCTTC . . TRBJ1-2 TRBV30 12
CASSLDTGSYEQYF TGTGCCAGCAGCTTGGACACGGGATCCTACGAGCAGTACTTC many . TRBJ2-7 TRBV5-4 14
CASSEGSQNNEKLFF TGTGCCAGCAGTGAGGGGAGTCAGAATAATGAAAAACTGTTTTTT few . TRBJ1-4 TRBV25-1 15
CATVGGAGNTIYF TGTGCCACCGTGGGGGGGGCTGGAAACACCATATATTTT . . TRBJ1-3 TRBV2 13
CASSRQGARDTEAFF TGCGCCAGCAGTCGACAGGGGGCGAGGGACACTGAAGCTTTCTTT once TRBD1 TRBJ1-1 TRBV5-1 15
CASRTDSGTNYGYTF TGTGCCAGCAGGACCGACAGTGGCACTAACTATGGCTACACCTTC few . TRBJ1-2 TRBV2 15
CASSSGQGGTEAFF TGTGCCAGCAGCTCGGGACAGGGGGGCACTGAAGCTTTCTTT once TRBD1 TRBJ1-1 TRBV11-2 14
CASSLVTSGENTGELFF TGTGCCAGCTCCCTCGTAACTAGCGGGGAGAACACCGGGGAGCTGTTTTTT . TRBD2 TRBJ2-2 TRBV18 17
CASSGTSLGTDTQYF TGCGCCAGCAGTGGGACATCCCTCGGGACAGATACGCAGTATTTT few . TRBJ2-3 TRBV10-1 15
CAISDVGADTQYF TGTGCCATCAGTGATGTAGGGGCAGATACGCAGTATTTT . . TRBJ2-3 TRBV10-3 13
CASSLAGQGKPQHF TGTGCCAGCAGCTTAGCAGGACAGGGTAAGCCCCAGCATTTT . TRBD1 TRBJ1-5 TRBV7-9 14
CASSLAPGTGTYEQYF TGTGCCAGCAGCTTGGCCCCCGGGACAGGGACCTACGAGCAGTACTTC few TRBD1 TRBJ2-7 TRBV5-4 16
CASRVDSYGYTF TGCGCCAGCAGAGTGGACAGCTATGGCTACACCTTC few . TRBJ1-2 TRBV5-1 12
CASSEFGAANTEAFF TGTGCCAGCAGTGAATTTGGGGCCGCGAACACTGAAGCTTTCTTT few . TRBJ1-1 TRBV6-1 15
CASSFTQGLVGYEQYF TGTGCCAGCAGTTTTACCCAAGGACTAGTAGGCTACGAGCAGTACTTC . TRBD2 TRBJ2-7 TRBV28 16
CASSTAETSGSSYNEQFF TGTGCCAGCAGCACGGCTGAGACTAGCGGGAGCTCCTACAATGAGCAGTTCTTC few TRBD2 TRBJ2-1 TRBV7-6 18
CASSLPPGQGVYEQYF TGCGCCAGCAGCTTGCCCCCGGGACAGGGCGTTTACGAGCAGTACTTC . TRBD1 TRBJ2-7 TRBV5-1 16
CSVESGGTYNEQFF TGCAGCGTTGAGAGCGGGGGCACCTACAATGAGCAGTTCTTC . TRBD2 TRBJ2-1 TRBV29-1 14
CASSRGTGSNEKLFF TGTGCCAGCAGTCGAGGGACAGGGTCTAATGAAAAACTGTTTTTT few TRBD1 TRBJ1-4 TRBV7-2 15
CASSSRQYNEQFF TGTGCCAGCAGCTCCCGACAGTACAATGAGCAGTTCTTC . . TRBJ2-1 TRBV13 13
CASSQHRTSGSYEQYF TGTGCCAGCAGCCAACATAGGACTAGCGGGAGTTACGAGCAGTACTTC once TRBD2 TRBJ2-7 TRBV4-2 16
CASSPKLGGSYNEQFF TGTGCCAGCTCACCGAAGTTAGGGGGATCCTACAATGAGCAGTTCTTC . . TRBJ2-1 TRBV18 16
CASAGQTYEQYF TGCGCCAGCGCGGGACAGACCTACGAGCAGTACTTC few . TRBJ2-7 TRBV5-1 12
CASSLVQGVGETQYF TGTGCCAGCAGTTTGGTCCAGGGGGTCGGAGAGACCCAGTACTTC . TRBD1 TRBJ2-5 TRBV27 15
CASSVGLSVSLEQYF TGTGCCAGCAGTGTGGGGCTTAGTGTTTCCCTCGAGCAGTACTTC . . TRBJ2-7 TRBV6-1 15
CASSYEGGGFDSNQPQHF TGTGCCAGCAGTTATGAGGGGGGAGGGTTTGATAGCAATCAGCCCCAGCATTTT . . TRBJ1-5 TRBV6-9 18
CASSMSTGFSTDTQYF TGTGCCAGTAGTATGAGTACAGGCTTCAGCACAGATACGCAGTATTTT few . TRBJ2-3 TRBV19 16
CASSQLAGASYEQYF TGTGCCAGCAGTCAACTAGCGGGGGCCTCCTACGAGCAGTACTTC few TRBD2 TRBJ2-7 TRBV2 15
CASSNRGFHGYTF TGTGCCAGCAGTAACAGGGGATTTCATGGCTACACCTTC few TRBD1 TRBJ1-2 TRBV7-8 13
CASSYPGQATGEKLFF TGTGCCAGCAGTTACCCGGGACAGGCAACGGGTGAAAAACTGTTTTTT few TRBD1 TRBJ1-4 TRBV6-6 16
CSVEGTGGEASLYGYTF TGCAGCGTTGAAGGGACAGGGGGCGAAGCCTCTCTCTATGGCTACACCTTC . TRBD1 TRBJ1-2 TRBV29-1 17
CASSPRDSSGNTIYF TGTGCCAGCTCACCAAGGGACAGCTCTGGAAACACCATATATTTT . TRBD1 TRBJ1-3 TRBV18 15
CASSRSEKLFF TGTGCCAGCAGCCGCAGTGAAAAACTGTTTTTT . . TRBJ1-4 TRBV4-2 11
CASSLEGGQGLAFF TGCGCCAGCAGCTTGGAAGGAGGACAGGGGTTAGCTTTCTTT . TRBD1 TRBJ1-1 TRBV5-1 14
CASSLDDSGEQYF TGTGCCAGCAGCTTAGACGACTCGGGAGAGCAGTACTTC . . TRBJ2-7 TRBV7-2 13
CASSFSLASGGNEQFF TGCGCCAGCAGCTTTTCCCTGGCTAGCGGGGGCAATGAGCAGTTCTTC . TRBD2 TRBJ2-1 TRBV5-1 16
CASSQDPDRESFF TGTGCCAGCAGCCAAGACCCGGACAGGGAGTCTTTCTTT . TRBD1 TRBJ1-1 TRBV4-2 13
CASSLAGLAAEKLFF TGTGCCAGCAGTTTAGCAGGGCTGGCGGCCGAAAAACTGTTTTTT . . TRBJ1-4 TRBV28 15
CARSPTGLLSTDTQYF TGTGCCAGAAGCCCGACAGGACTCCTAAGCACAGATACGCAGTATTTT once . TRBJ2-3 TRBV7-5 16
CASSVEGQGWVGYTF TGTGCCAGCAGCGTAGAAGGACAGGGGTGGGTTGGCTACACCTTC . TRBD1 TRBJ1-2 TRBV9 15
CASSESGESYGYTF TGTGCCAGCAGTGAAAGTGGGGAGTCCTATGGCTACACCTTC . . TRBJ1-2 TRBV6-5 14
CAWSHLTGENTEAFF TGTGCCTGGAGTCACCTGACAGGGGAGAACACTGAAGCTTTCTTT . TRBD1 TRBJ1-1 TRBV30 15
CASSPQGSYGYPF TGTGCCAGCAGTCCTCAGGGAAGCTATGGCTACCCCTTC few . TRBJ1-2 TRBV6-6 13
CASSVGQPNTEAFF TGTGCCAGCAGCGTAGGACAGCCGAACACTGAAGCTTTCTTT . . TRBJ1-1 TRBV9 14
CASSLIAGGGGTDTQYF TGCGCCAGCAGCTTAATAGCGGGAGGAGGTGGCACAGATACGCAGTATTTT . TRBD2 TRBJ2-3 TRBV5-1 17
CASSGDLPYEQYF TGTGCCAGCTCCGGGGACTTACCCTACGAGCAGTACTTC few . TRBJ2-7 TRBV18 13
CASSSTTGGPGPQHF TGTGCCAGCAGCTCCACCACAGGGGGCCCAGGGCCCCAGCATTTT . TRBD1 TRBJ1-5 TRBV7-9 15
CASSATGGAYNEQFF TGTGCCAGCAGCGCAACAGGGGGCGCCTACAATGAGCAGTTCTTC . TRBD1 TRBJ2-1 TRBV9 15
CASSEPGMRYEQYF TGTGCCAGCAGTGAACCGGGGATGAGGTACGAGCAGTACTTC . . TRBJ2-7 TRBV25-1 14
CASSLFGQGNVLTF TGTGCCAGCAGTTTATTCGGACAGGGGAACGTCCTGACTTTC . TRBD1 TRBJ2-6 TRBV27 14
CASSPGQGGETQYF TGTGCCAGCAGCCCGGGACAGGGTGGTGAGACCCAGTACTTC few TRBD1 TRBJ2-5 TRBV7-3 14